The present T cell receptor (beta chain) was sequenced within a study of T cells in tuberculosis. As concerns this clone: What it binds is unknown.

Whole-study findings and limits: The TCR-beta difference was not significant; alpha differences partly reflected length.

The assay was immunoSEQ multiplex PCR, and TCRdb's table has in-frame clones only and misses some. This sample has 30,000 to 35,000 clones, with approximately 93% found just once. Time point described: new active TB diagnosis, blood taken before or within 7 days of starting treatment. This sequence originates from an adult with tuberculosis. The material was PBMCs, obtained at tuberculosis diagnosis.

The CDR3 loop reads CAIKTSNNEQFF. CDR3 nucleotide sequence: TGTGCCATAAAAACTAGTAACAATGAGCAGTTCTTC. This chain connects TRBV10-3 to TRBJ2-1; possible D gene TRBD2, 5 bases. The CDR3 contains 12 residues. V lost 9 bases to trimming and J lost 5 bases, with 11 bases between them. Germline V gene data show CDR1 as ENHRY and CDR2 as SYGVKD.